Each of the 21 T cell receptor beta chains below was sequenced from the same sample in a study of identifying expanded T cells in peripheral blood. Assay used: immunoSEQ multiplex PCR; TCRdb lists only in-frame clones, some missing. This table has approximately 56,000 clones, approximately 86% appearing once. Source material: blood. The receptors shown here come from a person aged 18 to 70 in good health.

The rearrangement uses TRBV18 and TRBJ1-1, with D perhaps matching TRBD1 (5 bases). The V end lost 0 bases, the J end lost 0 bases, and 8 bases lay between the germline ends. Per the germline V gene, CDR1 is KGHSH and CDR2 is LQKENI. There are 15 residues in the CDR3. This CDR3 reads CASSPPIRVNTEAFF. In nucleotides, the CDR3 is TGTGCCAGCTCACCACCGATCAGGGTGAACACTGAAGCTTTCTTT. The whole variable domain, filled in from reference TRBV18 and TRBJ1-1, reads NAGVMQNPRHLVRRRGQEARLRCSPMKGHSHVYWYRQLPEEGLKFMVYLQKENIIDESGMPKERFSAEFPKEGPSILRIQQVVRGDSAAYFCASSPPIRVNTEAFFGQGTRLTVV.

The rearrangement uses TRBV11-3 and TRBJ2-5; a weak D match, TRBD2 (6 bases). The CDR3 has 15 residues. Germline CDR1 reads SGHNT; CDR2 reads YENEEA. Deletions cut 1 base from V and 5 bases from J, with 14 bases between. CDR3 residues: CASSLAGTGRETQYF. CDR3 nucleotides: TGTGCCAGCAGCTTAGCCGGGACTGGACGGGAGACCCAGTACTTC.

V and J are TRBV23-1 and TRBJ2-4; D gene unclear. TRBV23-1 is an ORF, and what it does is uncertain. This CDR3 is 14 amino acids long. Trimming pared 2 bases from V and 6 bases from J, leaving 11 bases between. This CDR3 reads CASSQTITTNIQYF. Here the CDR3 DNA reads TGCGCCAGCAGTCAAACCATAACCACAAACATTCAGTACTTC.

The genes are TRBV15 and TRBJ1-6; D gene ambiguous. The CDR3 sequence is 15 residues long. Germline CDR1 is LNHNV and CDR2 is YYDKDF (reference sequence). The V and J ends lost 5 bases and 8 bases respectively, with 16 bases between them. CDR3 DNA: TGTGCCACCAGCTCACCTAGCGGCAGTGATTCACCCCTCCACTTT. Its translation is CATSSPSGSDSPLHF. The full variable domain, with the rest looked up from reference TRBV15 and TRBJ1-6, is DAMVIQNPRYQVTQFGKPVTLSCSQTLNHNVMYWYQQKSSQAPKLLFHYYDKDFNNEADTPDNFQSRRPNTSFCFLDIRSPGLGDTAMYLCATSSPSGSDSPLHFGNGTRLTVT.

The gene calls are TRBV9 and TRBJ2-5; TRBD1 matches at 9 bases. Trimming cost V 3 bases and J 5 bases; bases outside gene matches: 11. The CDR3 covers 16 residues. CDR1 is SGDLS and CDR2 is YYNGEE in the germline V gene. CDR3 bases: TGTGCCAGCAGCGCCCTAACCGGGACAGGGAGCGAGACCCAGTACTTC. This sequence encodes CASSALTGTGSETQYF.

The chain is built from TRBV19 and TRBJ2-5, with D perhaps TRBD2 (5 bases). CDR1 and CDR2 (germline): LNHDA, SQIVND (reference sequence). The CDR3 is 11 amino acids. V lost 5 bases and J lost 9, with 10 bases in between. The CDR3 loop is CASSDGRAQYF. The DNA of the CDR3 is TGTGCCAGTAGTGACGGGCGGGCCCAGTACTTC.

The genes are TRBV2 and TRBJ1-1, with D possibly TRBD1 on 5 matching bases. Germline CDR1 reads SNHLY; CDR2 reads FYNNEI. This CDR3 has 15 amino acids. V lost 8 bases to trimming and J lost 4 bases, with 20 bases between them. The CDR3 DNA is TGTGCCAGCGCCCGTCGGGGGGGAAGGCTCACTGAAGCTTTCTTT. This translates into CASARRGGRLTEAFF.

The chain employs TRBV5-1 and TRBJ2-1, with a possible D match to TRBD1 (5 bases). Germline assignment: CDR1 SGHRS and CDR2 YFSETQ. This CDR3 is built from 15 residues. The V end was cut by 0 bases, the J end by 4 bases, with 11 bases between. As DNA, the CDR3 is TGCGCCAGCAGCTTGGAAACAGGATTATACAATGAGCAGTTCTTC. As protein: CASSLETGLYNEQFF.

Concerning this clone itself: This sample also contains other DNA sequences that code for the same CDR3. The rearrangement links TRBV9 to TRBJ2-1, with 13 positions matching TRBD2. Germline V lookup: CDR1 SGDLS, CDR2 YYNGEE. The V and J ends lost 3 bases and 6 bases, in that order; junction bases with no gene match: 3. The CDR3 covers 15 residues. The CDR3 nucleotides read TGTGCCAGCAGCGCGACTAGCGGGAGGACCAATGAGCAGTTCTTC. Translated, it gives CASSATSGRTNEQFF.

This clone was seen only a few times. The chain carries TRBV11-3 and TRBJ2-1, with a weak D call TRBD1 (5 bases). The CDR3 loop spans 12 amino acids. V lost 0 bases and J lost 9, with 6 bases in between. Germline V gene data show CDR1 as SGHNT and CDR2 as YENEEA. The CDR3 sequence is CASSLERGEQFF. As DNA, the CDR3 is TGTGCCAGCAGCTTAGAAAGGGGTGAGCAGTTCTTC.

The rearrangement joins TRBV25-1 to TRBJ2-3; TRBD2 matches 11 bases. CDR1 and CDR2 (germline): MGHDK, SYGVNS. CDR3 length equals 14 residues. J was trimmed by 1 base and V by 10 bases; bases with no gene match: 4. CDR3 region: CATEGLAGTDTQYF. In nucleotides, the CDR3 is TGTGCCACCGAGGGACTAGCGGGCACAGATACGCAGTATTTT.

The gene calls are TRBV7-9 and TRBJ2-1, with D perhaps TRBD2 (5 bases). The CDR3 is made up of 13 amino acids. Germline values: CDR1 SEHNR, CDR2 FQNEAQ (reference sequence). The V end was cut by 6 bases, the J end by 6 bases, with 12 bases between. The CDR3 loop is CASRLGSGNEQFF. The CDR3, as DNA: TGTGCCAGCAGGCTTGGAAGCGGCAATGAGCAGTTCTTC.

This clone was detected only once. This rearrangement joins TRBV5-3 to TRBJ2-2, with TRBD1 as a possible D gene (5 bases). TRBV5-3 is marked as an open reading frame, function uncertain. V gave up 0 bases and J gave up 0 bases, with 18 bases separating them. The CDR3 length is 19 residues. In DNA form, the CDR3 reads TGTGCCAGAAGCTTGGGGACCATCTCACAGGTACCGAACACCGGGGAGCTGTTTTTT. This sequence encodes CARSLGTISQVPNTGELFF.

About this clone itself: Within the sample, other DNA sequences also encode this same CDR3. The chain couples TRBV6-1 to TRBJ2-1; D call uncertain. The CDR3 has 14 amino acids. The germline CDR1 and CDR2 sequences are MNHNS and SASEGT. The ends were cut back, 7 bases at V and 0 bases at J, with 10 bases in the middle. The CDR3 loop is CASKGTPSYNEQFF. The CDR3 nucleotides are TGTGCCAGCAAGGGAACTCCCTCCTACAATGAGCAGTTCTTC.

The rearrangement joins TRBV11-2 to TRBJ1-3; the D gene is possibly TRBD1 (5 bases). The CDR3 consists of 15 residues. CDR1 is SGHAT, CDR2 FQNNGV, per germline. V was clipped by 1 base and J by 4 bases, with 11 bases between them. In DNA form, the CDR3 reads TGTGCCAGCAGCTTAGGCGTGGGACCCGGAAACACCATATATTTT. Its translation is CASSLGVGPGNTIYF.

The chain employs TRBV5-1 and TRBJ2-2; 9 bases agree with TRBD1. The CDR3 is 15 amino acids. Germline values: CDR1 SGHRS, CDR2 YFSETQ. V was pared by 4 bases and J by 5 bases, with 6 bases of the junction left unmatched. Here the CDR3 reads CASSPLGTGTGELFF. The DNA for the CDR3 is TGCGCCAGCAGCCCGCTGGGGACAGGGACCGGGGAGCTGTTTTTT.

The V gene is TRBV2, the J gene TRBJ2-7, with 7 bases matching TRBD2. J was trimmed by 0 bases and V by 7 bases; bases with no gene match: 9. CDR3 length equals 15 residues. Germline values: CDR1 SNHLY, CDR2 FYNNEI. Here the CDR3 DNA reads TGTGCCAGCAACTTTGGGGGGGGGATCTCCTACGAGCAGTACGTC. It yields the protein CASNFGGGISYEQYV.

The chain recombines TRBV5-1 with TRBJ1-4, with D maybe TRBD1 (6 bases). Germline CDR1 and CDR2: SGHRS and YFSETQ. V lost 4 bases and J lost 5, with 15 bases in between. The CDR3 loop spans 15 amino acids. The CDR3 protein is CASSPGRGPNEKLFF. DNA of the CDR3: TGCGCCAGCAGCCCAGGACGGGGGCCGAATGAAAAACTGTTTTTT. The complete variable domain, with remaining parts taken from reference TRBV5-1 and TRBJ1-4, reads KAGVTQTPRYLIKTRGQQVTLSCSPISGHRSVSWYQQTPGQGLQFLFEYFSETQRNKGNFPGRFSGRQFSNSRSEMNVSTLELGDSALYLCASSPGRGPNEKLFFGSGTQLSVL.

Here the CDR3 DNA reads TGTGCCAGTAGTATACAGGGGTACACTGAAGCTTTCTTT. Translating gives CASSIQGYTEAFF. This chain links TRBV19 with TRBJ1-1; D may be TRBD1 (6 bases). Germline values: CDR1 LNHDA, CDR2 SQIVND (reference sequence). The V gene lost 2 bases and the J gene lost 3 bases, with 7 bases spanning the gap. The CDR3 extends over 13 amino acids.

V and J are TRBV10-3 and TRBJ1-6; 7 bases line up with TRBD1. CDR3 length: 16 amino acids. The V and J ends lost 2 bases and 13 bases, in that order; junction bases with no gene match: 14. From germline, CDR1 is ENHRY and CDR2 SYGVKD. This CDR3 is CAISESAVTQGVPLHF. The CDR3, as DNA: TGTGCCATCAGTGAGAGTGCGGTAACCCAGGGGGTCCCCCTCCACTTT.

The V and J genes are TRBV18 and TRBJ2-7; 8 nucleotides agree with TRBD1. This CDR3 is built from 12 residues. The ends lost 3 bases at V and 5 bases at J; junction bases unmatched: 0. Germline V CDR1 and CDR2: KGHSH, LQKENI. The CDR3 here is CASSPTGDEQYV. The DNA of the CDR3 is TGTGCCAGCTCACCGACAGGGGACGAGCAGTACGTC.